This note documents a single T cell receptor beta chain sequence. The antigen it recognizes is unknown. One base away there is no much larger clone; base qualities are not given. CDR1 DFQATT and CDR2 SNEGSKA were looked up in the germline V gene (reference sequence). Relative to germline, V is 0 bases shorter and J is 9 bases shorter, with 14 bases between their ends. The CDR3 goes from the cysteine to the phenylalanine over 13 residues. The entry retains the CDR3 DNA only, 39 bases that are in frame from base 1. The sample was run on an Illumina HiSeq 1500. TCRdb's own reprocessing of the public reads used fastp at Q25 and MiXCR and kept productive beta chains. Each record represents a unique CDR3 protein, reported with the most common genes and DNA among its rows. The sample table holds roughly 280,000 distinct CDR3 sequences, of which under 25% were seen once. Roughly 20% of the sample rests with the top ten.

The sample is drawn from a study of T cell repertoires in cytomegalovirus infection (dated by TCRdb to about 2019). Concerning the study at large: Alongside well-studied HLA-B-restricted epitopes, the peptide stimulations were aimed at recently identified HLA-C-restricted CMV epitopes, whose presentation resists viral immunomodulation. Because public TCR beta signatures pointed to carriage of CMV infection together with the matching HLA type, the HLA type of each donor mattered for the analysis.

The treatment or condition tag for this specimen amounts to: in vitro stimulation with specific CMV peptide epitopes to enrich CMV-specific T cells. On the study overall, not on this receptor specifically: Cumulative frequency of public TCR beta family members discriminated carriers of CMV infection plus the relevant HLA type in this cohort and an independent roughly 330-donor cohort. In the ex vivo response, HLA-C-restricted CMV-specific TCR beta clonotypes were dominant, and in two of eight donors the single most frequent clonotype came from this HLA-C-restricted group.

Sequencing used cultured PBMCs, obtained from culture after CMV antigen stimulation. Here the chain combines TRBV20-1 and TRBJ1-2, with the D gene call left open. This sequence originates from a human donor in good health (CMV status not recorded). Some clones in this sample may be carry-over from other donors' samples. The CDR3 region has the sequence CSARDPPGHSYTF. The sequenced DNA: TGCAGTGCTAGAGATCCCCCCGGTCATAGCTACACCTTC.